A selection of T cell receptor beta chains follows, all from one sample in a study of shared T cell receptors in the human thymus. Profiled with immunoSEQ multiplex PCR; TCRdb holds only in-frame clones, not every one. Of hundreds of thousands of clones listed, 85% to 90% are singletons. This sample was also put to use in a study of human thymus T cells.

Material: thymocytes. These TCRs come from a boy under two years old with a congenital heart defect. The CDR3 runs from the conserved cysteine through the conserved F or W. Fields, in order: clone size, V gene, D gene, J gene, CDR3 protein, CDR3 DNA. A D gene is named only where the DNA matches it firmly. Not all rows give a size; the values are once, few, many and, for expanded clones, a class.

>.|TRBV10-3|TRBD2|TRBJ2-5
CATRVGGRAPETQYF
TGTGCCACCCGCGTAGGCGGGAGGGCCCCAGAGACCCAGTACTTC
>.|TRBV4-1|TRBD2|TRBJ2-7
CASSQGGTSGLYEQYF
TGCGCCAGCAGCCAAGGAGGGACTAGCGGCCTCTACGAGCAGTACTTC
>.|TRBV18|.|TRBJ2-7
CASSPEYRGPSNIYEQYF
TGTGCCAGCTCACCAGAATATAGGGGCCCTTCCAACATTTACGAGCAGTACTTC
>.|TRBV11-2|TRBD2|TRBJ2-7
CASSLVSLAGQYEQYF
TGTGCCAGCAGCTTAGTGTCTCTAGCGGGACAATACGAGCAGTACTTC
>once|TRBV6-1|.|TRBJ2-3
CASSEAPGAGLRDTQYF
TGTGCCAGCAGTGAAGCGCCAGGGGCGGGTCTTAGGGATACGCAGTATTTT
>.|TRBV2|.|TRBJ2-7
CASSEAGLEQYF
TGTGCCAGCAGTGAAGCAGGACTCGAGCAGTACTTC
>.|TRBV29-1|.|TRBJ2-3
CSARGPRAQYF
TGCAGCGCCAGGGGACCCCGCGCGCAGTATTTT
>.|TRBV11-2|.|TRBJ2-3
CASSSGRGDTQYF
TGTGCCAGCAGCTCCGGACGGGGAGATACGCAGTATTTT
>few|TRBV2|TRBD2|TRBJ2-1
CASKELVGGDEQFF
TGTGCCAGCAAGGAATTGGTTGGGGGGGATGAGCAGTTCTTC
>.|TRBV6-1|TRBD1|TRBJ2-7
CASSVPGQFYEQYF
TGTGCCAGCAGTGTACCGGGACAGTTTTACGAGCAGTACTTC
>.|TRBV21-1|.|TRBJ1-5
CASSIPPPGTGDQPQHF
TGTGCCAGCAGCATACCTCCTCCCGGGACAGGGGATCAGCCCCAGCATTTT
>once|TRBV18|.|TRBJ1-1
CASSRKGPPNTEAFF
TGTGCCAGCTCACGCAAGGGGCCCCCGAACACTGAAGCTTTCTTT
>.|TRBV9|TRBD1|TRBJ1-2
CASSVDRGSRILTF
TGTGCCAGCAGCGTAGACAGGGGGTCCCGTATCCTAACCTTC